This T cell receptor beta chain was profiled in a study of blood T cell repertoires in COVID-19. CDR1 is LGHNA, CDR2 YSLEER, per germline. After removal of 1 base from V and 3 bases from J, the junction contained 3 bases not matched to a gene. The CDR3 loop spans 15 amino acids. Assay: immunoSEQ multiplex PCR; the TCRdb copy retains only in-frame clones and omits some. The data hold 200,000 to 300,000 clones, with 60% to 75% observed a single time. Sequences were obtained from peripheral blood. This TCR was recovered from a woman older than 75 with acute or convalescent COVID-19. The chain carries TRBV4-3 and TRBJ2-7; TRBD2 matches 10 bases. The CDR3 DNA sequence: TGCGCCAGCAGCCAAGCGGCTAGCGGGGGCTACGAGCAGTACTTC. This sequence encodes CASSQAASGGYEQYF.